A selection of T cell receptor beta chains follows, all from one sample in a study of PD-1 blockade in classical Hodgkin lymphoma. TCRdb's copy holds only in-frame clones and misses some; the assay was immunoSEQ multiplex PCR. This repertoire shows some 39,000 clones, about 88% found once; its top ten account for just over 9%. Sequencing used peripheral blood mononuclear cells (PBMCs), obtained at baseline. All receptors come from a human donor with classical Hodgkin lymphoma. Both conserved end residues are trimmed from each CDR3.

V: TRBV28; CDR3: ASSTRVVAGAGGPYEQY
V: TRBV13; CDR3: ASRPRGAGDGYEQY
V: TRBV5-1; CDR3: ASSLDGTGYQPQH
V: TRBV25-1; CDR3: ASSSSGRDSYEQY
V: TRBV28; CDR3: ASSSIAGGPQNYEQY
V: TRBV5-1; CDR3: ASSLDRNNYMNTEAF
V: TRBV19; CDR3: ASNLGQGLDNSPLH
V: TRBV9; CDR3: ASSAPDRYQETQY
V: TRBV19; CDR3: ASSQSTSGANVLT
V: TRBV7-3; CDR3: ASSWGDVGSSYNEQF
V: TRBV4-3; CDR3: ASSSGQGYEQY
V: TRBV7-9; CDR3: ASSLRGGIYEQF
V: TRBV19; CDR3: ASTNYLGNNEQF
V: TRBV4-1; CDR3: ASSDRDRGPSNQPQH
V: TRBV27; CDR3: ASSLGRIAETQY
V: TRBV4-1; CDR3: ASSPNPRGADTQY
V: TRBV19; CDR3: ASSIGSGGFGYEQF
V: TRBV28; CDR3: ASSLSHEQY
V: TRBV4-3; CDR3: ASSQDIGGNQPQH
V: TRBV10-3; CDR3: AISEASEETQY
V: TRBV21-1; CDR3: ASSRQGNQPQH
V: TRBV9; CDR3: ASSVDGSPRYEQY
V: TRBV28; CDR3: ASSLWTGVGNYGYT
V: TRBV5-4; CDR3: ASSLSFGGAGETQY
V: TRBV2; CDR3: ASSDTLANTEAF
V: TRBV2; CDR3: ASRGQGAEPQH
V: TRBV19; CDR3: ASRDPGGQRENEKLF
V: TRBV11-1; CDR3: ASSLGQREGNEQF
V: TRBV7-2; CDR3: ASSPRAGVPYNEQF
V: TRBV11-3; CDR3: ASSHGTSGRGSSYNEQF
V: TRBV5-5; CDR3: ASSLDWIYEQY
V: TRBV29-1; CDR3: SVLGLAGGSGELF
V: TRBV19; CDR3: ASREGNYEQY